The source of this T cell receptor (beta chain) is a study of T-cell reconstitution after alpha-beta-depleted transplantation in children. Using unique molecular identifiers, the investigators prepared the TCRbeta library. Using its own MiXCR run on the PCR reads, TCRdb lists one record per CDR3 protein. The sample carries about 130,000 distinct CDR3 sequences, around a tenth recorded once. The CDR3 has 15 residues. Between the trimmed V and J ends, which lost 1 base and 7 bases, there was a span of 14 bases. Study-wide findings and caveats: Alpha-beta T cells present about two months after transplant were reported to originate from several hundred expanded graft clones. It was surviving recipient T cells and thymic progenitors that gave some patients high TCRbeta diversity at day 60. After one year, T-cell counts and TCRbeta diversity mostly came from new T cells.

As regards this clonotype: Its antigen is still unknown.

The sequencing used PBMCs, mostly from graft donor cells, collected 180 days after TCRalphabeta/CD19-depleted stem cell transplant. The sequence was obtained from a girl under three years old who had a stem cell transplant for combined immunodeficiency, so the T cells may come from the graft donor. The rearrangement uses TRBV12-3 or TRBV12-4 and TRBJ2-1; no clear D gene. CDR3 residues: CASSLGARRWNEQFF. The CDR3, as DNA: TGTGCCAGCAGTTTAGGGGCCCGAAGGTGGAATGAGCAGTTCTTC.